The TCR beta chain under discussion was sequenced for a study of blood T cell repertoires in COVID-19. Study context: Sources were T cells, B-cell-depleted T cells, or PBMCs; the material itself was cDNA or gDNA.

Seattle's enrolled individuals joined amid active infection and were then monitored longitudinally. As processed by the authors: Estimation of nucleated cell counts was performed using reference gene primer amplification. Measured with immunoSEQ multiplex PCR; TCRdb has only the in-frame clones, and not every one. That table supplies the V and J calls and clone size; D and trimming were determined from the DNA. The sample has 200,000 or so clones; roughly 79% are singletons. This clone was counted only a few times. The clonotype was recovered from a woman of 80 years or more with COVID-19, enrolled during active disease. Sequenced input: peripheral blood.

DNA of the CDR3: TGTGCCAGTAGTATAACTAGCCCCCCAGATACGCAGTATTTT. Translation gives CASSITSPPDTQYF. The chain is built from TRBV19 and TRBJ2-3, with D maybe TRBD2 (6 bases). The ends were cut back, 2 bases at V and 4 bases at J, with 10 bases in the middle. Germline CDR1 and CDR2: LNHDA and SQIVND (reference sequence). This CDR3 region has 14 residues.